This note documents a single T cell receptor (beta chain) sequence. This clonotype was recorded at least ten times. Its specific antigen is unknown. Base-call qualities are not available, and no considerably larger clone is one nucleotide away. TCR cDNA was synthesized by 5'RACE template switching, through which a universal primer site and unique molecular identifiers were introduced. cDNA synthesis was primed from both the TCR alpha and TCR beta constant segments. Libraries were amplified in two PCR steps, with sample barcodes and sequencing adapters added in the second step. Sequencing of libraries was done on Illumina HiSeq 2500 (2x100 bp) or NovaSeq (2x150 bp). The authors' analysis ran thus. Reads were demultiplexed and collapsed into UMI consensus sequences with MIGEC, and V(D)J alignment was performed with MiXCR. Clonotypes responding to the vaccine were identified with edgeR on replicate PBMC samples, with the criteria of FDR below 0.01 and a log2 fold change above 5 up to day 15. Bulk clonotypes were assigned CD4 or CD8 identity according to which sequenced CD4 or CD8 repertoire held them at higher abundance. The public reads were reanalyzed by TCRdb: fastp trimming at Q25, MiXCR alignment, in-frame beta chains only. Identical CDR3 proteins give one entry, which carries the most common genes and DNA. The V and J calls come from TCRdb's annotation, not from the publication. The sample table shows around 400,000 distinct CDR3 sequences, and under 14% are seen once. More than 15% of the sample lies in the top ten.

The junction carries 6 bases between V and J, which are trimmed by 3 bases and 4 bases respectively. The CDR3 measures 12 amino acids from cysteine to phenylalanine. Only the CDR3 DNA is retained, 36 bases long and in frame from the first base. As encoded in the germline V gene (reference sequence), CDR1 is LNHNV while CDR2 is YYDKDF. In the paper's terms, the treatment or condition label means: live attenuated yellow fever vaccine strain. At every blood-draw timepoint, two biological replicates of bulk PBMCs were collected. A standard Ficoll-Paque protocol was used to isolate PBMCs from peripheral blood. TriZol was used to extract RNA from bulk PBMCs, from CD4 and CD8 fractions, and from dextramer-positive and dextramer-negative fractions. The sample originates from a study of T cells after yellow fever vaccination (dated by TCRdb to the late 2010s). The study in broad terms: The SMART-Seq v4 Ultra Low Input RNA kit was used to prepare libraries from fractions with low cell numbers. Bulk TCR alpha and beta repertoires were sequenced longitudinally to track T-cell clones before and after primary and booster YFV17D yellow fever vaccination. Two healthy male donors, one aged 18 to 30 and one aged 30 to 39 years, were included in the cohort. Bulk PBMC replicates and cell subsets were isolated from blood drawn at multiple timepoints before and after both primary and secondary immunization. Findings and caveats that apply to the study as a whole: Compared with the primary T-cell response, the secondary T-cell response was weaker but faster, peaking on day 5 rather than day 15. A small fraction of clonotypes showed up in both the CD4 and CD8 compartments, probably as a result of convergent recombination. Because the study included only a couple of donors, the extent to which the findings can be generalized is limited. Because abundant contaminating clonotypes from the bulk population could be contained in FACS-sorted repertoires, computational filtering was required. Most clones expanded after primary vaccination were re-detected after the booster (around 96% of CD4 and more than 70% of CD8), suggesting broad memory maintenance.

Sequencing used PBMCs, obtained on the day of the first yellow fever vaccination. The sequence joins TRBV15 to TRBJ2-5; the best D guess is TRBD1, with 5 bases matching. This sequence was found in a young man who received the YFV17D yellow fever vaccine. The bases read TGTGCCACCAGCAGGGACATAGAGACCCAGTACTTC. Translation gives CATSRDIETQYF. The CDR3, completed at both ends by the reference TRBV15 and TRBJ2-5 genes, gives the full variable domain DAMVIQNPRYQVTQFGKPVTLSCSQTLNHNVMYWYQQKSSQAPKLLFHYYDKDFNNEADTPDNFQSRRPNTSFCFLDIRSPGLGDTAMYLCATSRDIETQYFGPGTRLLVL.